The clone carrying this TCR beta chain was seen only a few times. From the 5' RACE reads, TCRdb called clonotypes with MiXCR, one entry per CDR3 protein. In the table there are just under 350,000 distinct CDR3 sequences, about an eighth of which are singletons. This CDR3 region has 17 residues. Germline V gene lookup returns CDR1 SGHTA and CDR2 FQGTGA. J was trimmed by 8 bases and V by 2 bases; bases with no gene match: 13. The data stem from a study of T-cell memory formation after mild COVID-19. V is TRBV7-3 and J is TRBJ2-1; 9 bases line up with TRBD2. The sequenced sample consisted of PBMCs or a T cell subset sorted from them (not recorded which). This clonotype was sampled from a man younger than 30 who had mild COVID-19 (a few samples of this study predate the infection). Cell type and time point are not known. The CDR3: CASSLGVKLRGGDEQFF. The CDR3 nucleotides are TGTGCCAGCAGCTTAGGGGTTAAATTGCGGGGGGGCGATGAGCAGTTCTTC. Combining the CDR3 with reference TRBV7-3 and TRBJ2-1 gives the whole variable domain GAGVSQTPSNKVTEKGKYVELRCDPISGHTALYWYRQSLGQGPEFLIYFQGTGAADDSGLPNDRFFAVRPEGSVSTLKIQRTERGDSAVYLCASSLGVKLRGGDEQFFGPGTRLTVL.